This T cell receptor beta chain was captured by sequencing in a study of blood T cell repertoires in COVID-19. This clone was counted between two and nine times. Repertoires were generated with immunoSEQ multiplex PCR, while TCRdb's copy carries only in-frame clones and drops some. The sample has 200,000 to 250,000 clones; 84% are singletons. Germline CDR1 and CDR2: SNHLY and FYNNEI. CDR3 length equals 16 residues. The ends lost 7 bases at V and 2 bases at J; junction bases unmatched: 12. The sequence was obtained from a man in his forties or fifties with active or convalescent COVID-19. V gene TRBV2 combines with J gene TRBJ2-3, with 7 bases fitting TRBD1. The sequencing input was peripheral blood. The CDR3 sequence: CASTSQGGQNTDTQYF. DNA of the CDR3: TGTGCCAGCACTAGCCAAGGGGGACAGAACACAGATACGCAGTATTTT.